Sequencing of this T cell receptor beta chain was carried out in a study of control samples from healthy donors and cancer patients. Data came from immunoSEQ multiplex PCR; TCRdb stores just in-frame clones and leaves some out. The sample consists of 100,000 to 150,000 clones, nearly 90% of them appearing once. Germline CDR1 is SQVTM and CDR2 is ANQGSEA. This CDR3 is built from 14 residues. Losses at the gene ends were 7 bases for V and 8 bases for J; bases not matched to a gene: 9. The receptor's source is a man aged 50-60 years with head and neck cancer. The sequenced sample was PBMCs. The V gene is TRBV29-1, the J gene TRBJ2-1, with 12 bases matching TRBD1. The CDR3 bases are TGCAGCGCCAAAACCGGGACAGGGGGCTATGAGCAGTTCTTC. Protein: CSAKTGTGGYEQFF.